This TCR beta chain was captured in a study of cytomegalovirus exposure and HLA in healthy donors. Turning to this clone: Its antigen is unknown.

When sampled, the donors appeared nominally healthy, though they likely had unrecorded immune exposures. Per germline, CDR1 MDHEN and CDR2 SYDVKM. V shed 4 bases, J shed 9 bases, and the junction held 10 bases outside the gene matches. The CDR3 is 15 residues long. Study-wide results and limits: As confirmed in vitro, a few CMV-associated chains were specific for CMV antigens.

Amplification used 60 Vbeta primers and 13 Jbeta primers. Measured with immunoSEQ multiplex PCR; TCRdb has only the in-frame clones, and not every one. The table lists around 150,000 clones, approximately 80% of them singletons, with roughly 2% in the top ten. Sequencing was performed on PBMCs. The genes are TRBV28 and TRBJ1-5; 9 nucleotides agree with TRBD1. This sequence originates from a man aged 25 to 40 in good health and CMV-seronegative. CDR3 sequence (DNA): TGTGCCAGCAGTTCGACCGACAGGGGGTGGCTGCCCCAGCATTTT. Residues: CASSSTDRGWLPQHF.